Listed below are T cell receptor beta chains from one sample, sequenced in a study of OX40 agonist ivuxolimab in advanced cancers. Measured with immunoSEQ multiplex PCR; TCRdb has only the in-frame clones, and not every one. The repertoire holds tens of thousands of clones, with less than 95% as singletons. The specimen comprised CD4+ or CD8+ T cells sorted from blood, sampled in a trial of the OX40 agonist ivuxolimab. These receptor sequences come from an adult with an advanced solid tumor such as melanoma, head and neck, liver or kidney cancer. Each CDR3 is given with its conserved first and last residue. The D gene is left open where the match is weak. For some rows the clone size is stated as once, few or many, or as a class when expanded; others skip it.

j_call v_call d_call clone_size cdr3_nt cdr3_aa
TRBJ2-7 TRBV29-1 . once TGCAGCGTTACTCGCCCCCGAGGGAACGAGCAGTACTTC CSVTRPRGNEQYF
TRBJ1-5 TRBV19 TRBD1 . TGTGCCAGTAGTGACAGGGGTGGGAGCAATCAGCCCCAGCATTTT CASSDRGGSNQPQHF
TRBJ1-6 TRBV30 . few TGTGCCTGGAGTGTACAACAGGGAGGCTCACCCCTCCACTTT CAWSVQQGGSPLHF
TRBJ2-4 TRBV18 TRBD1 . TGTGCCAGCTCGGGGACAGGGGGTAGGATGAACATTCAGTACTTC CASSGTGGRMNIQYF
TRBJ2-1 TRBV30 . . TGTGCCTGGAGTGTTGCCCGAGGGGGAGGGATATGGAATGAGCAGTTCTTC CAWSVARGGGIWNEQFF
TRBJ1-1 TRBV5-1 . . TGCGCCAGCAGCTCCGGATTACTAACGATGAACACTGAAGCTTTCTTT CASSSGLLTMNTEAFF
TRBJ2-2 TRBV6-6 . . TGTGCCAGCAGCTCCCTCGACACCGGGGAGCTGTTTTTT CASSSLDTGELFF
TRBJ2-5 TRBV5-6 . . TGTGCCAGCAGCGGAGGGGAGACCCAGTACTTC CASSGGETQYF
TRBJ1-5 TRBV19 TRBD1 few TGTGCCAGCGGGGGACAGACGTACAATCAGCCCCAGCATTTT CASGGQTYNQPQHF
TRBJ1-5 TRBV6-1 . once TGTGCCAGCAGTGGGACAGTTCTAGGTCAGCCCCAGCATTTT CASSGTVLGQPQHF
TRBJ2-2 TRBV5-1 . . TGCGCCAGCAGTGTGAGTAACACCGGGGAGCTGTTTTTT CASSVSNTGELFF
TRBJ1-6 TRBV30 . . TGTGCCTCCAATGGGGGGGGCAATTCACCCCTCCACTTT CASNGGGNSPLHF
TRBJ2-3 TRBV6-5 . . TGTGCCAGCGGAGGGGCGGGGGCCGGCGATACGCAGTATTTT CASGGAGAGDTQYF
TRBJ2-3 TRBV29-1 TRBD2 . TGCAGCGTTGAAAGCGGGGGGGCCGGAGATACGCAGTATTTT CSVESGGAGDTQYF
TRBJ1-1 TRBV5-6 . . TGTGCCAGCAGCTTTAGGGGGTTCTTGAACACTGAAGCTTTCTTT CASSFRGFLNTEAFF
TRBJ2-3 TRBV30 . . TGTGCCTGGAGTGTGGGCGGAGATACGCAGTATTTT CAWSVGGDTQYF
TRBJ1-5 TRBV19 . . TGTGCCAGTAATCGTGGGACCGAGTATAGCAATCAGCCCCAGCATTTT CASNRGTEYSNQPQHF
TRBJ1-1 TRBV7-8 . . TGTGCCAGCAGCCGCGATCGGGGCACTGAAGCTTTCTTT CASSRDRGTEAFF
TRBJ1-1 TRBV19 . . TGTGCCAGTAAGGGGCCGGGCACTGAAGCTTTCTTT CASKGPGTEAFF
TRBJ1-4 TRBV7-9 . . TGTGCCAGCAGCTTAAGGGGAATCTCTAATGAAAAACTGTTTTTT CASSLRGISNEKLFF
TRBJ1-5 TRBV2 . . TGTGCCAGCCTCGGCTCTAGGGAGAGCAATCAGCCCCAGCATTTT CASLGSRESNQPQHF
TRBJ2-1 TRBV12-5 TRBD1 . TGTGCTAGTGGTTCACGCTACACGAATCAGGGGGCCCTCTTCTTC CASGSRYTNQGALFF